Shown below are 9 T cell receptor beta chains from a single sample sequenced in a study of T cells after yellow fever vaccination. TCRdb independently ran MiXCR on the 5' RACE reads; one entry per CDR3 protein. The profile covers hundreds of thousands of distinct CDR3 sequences, with around 16% appearing a single time and around 16% taken by the ten largest. Sequencing was performed on PBMCs, taken about 5 days after the first yellow fever vaccination. These receptors were taken from a man between 18 and 29 years old who received the YFV17D yellow fever vaccine.

The chain uses TRBV4-3 and TRBJ1-2; D is unclear. The CDR3 extends over 16 amino acids. Deletions cut 0 bases from V and 5 bases from J, with 16 bases between. Germline V gives CDR1 LGHNA, CDR2 YSLEER. CDR3 nucleotides: TGCGCCAGCAGCCAAGAGAAGACGTTGGGAGCTTATGGCTACACCTTC. The encoded protein is CASSQEKTLGAYGYTF.

This clonotype was detected only a few times. The J gene is TRBJ1-4, the V gene TRBV20-1, with D possibly being TRBD1 (6 bases). Per germline, CDR1 DFQATT and CDR2 SNEGSKA (reference sequence). CDR3 length: 15 amino acids. Between the trimmed V and J ends, which lost 0 bases and 6 bases, there was a span of 14 bases. In DNA form, the CDR3 reads TGCAGTGCTAGAGATTTGAAGGGGGACCATGAAAAACTGTTTTTT. The encoded protein is CSARDLKGDHEKLFF.

The sample holds a few counts of this clonotype. The genes are TRBV19 and TRBJ1-1; D call uncertain. The V gene's germline CDR1 is LNHDA and CDR2 SQIVND (reference sequence). CDR3 length equals 13 residues. V lost 5 bases, J lost 7 bases, and 14 bases lay in between. CDR3 bases: TGTGCCAGTAGTCGGACTGACCCACGTGAAGCTTTCTTT. Protein product: CASSRTDPREAFF.

The chain joins TRBV28 to TRBJ2-5; 8 bases map to TRBD1. CDR1 is MDHEN and CDR2 is SYDVKM in the germline V gene. V shed 8 bases, J shed 5 bases, and the junction held 10 bases outside the gene matches. This CDR3 is 14 amino acids long. CDR3 protein: CASGGQGGSETQYF. The CDR3 bases are TGTGCCAGCGGTGGACAGGGTGGGTCGGAGACCCAGTACTTC. The variable domain in full, with the rest retrieved from reference TRBV28 and TRBJ2-5, is DVKVTQSSRYLVKRTGEKVFLECVQDMDHENMFWYRQDPGLGLRLIYFSYDVKMKEKGDIPEGYSVSREKKERFSLILESASTNQTSMYLCASGGQGGSETQYFGPGTRLLVL.

This clonotype was observed a handful of times. V usage is TRBV7-2 and J usage is TRBJ2-5; TRBD2 matches 8 bases. This CDR3 contains 14 residues. V shed 2 bases, J shed 4 bases, and the junction held 3 bases outside the gene matches. Germline V gene data show CDR1 as SGHTA and CDR2 as FQGNSA. CDR3 in amino acids: CASSLLTSGETQYF. CDR3 nucleotides: TGTGCCAGCAGCTTATTAACTAGCGGAGAGACCCAGTACTTC.

This clonotype has just a few counts. The rearrangement uses TRBV5-1 and TRBJ2-1; the D gene could be TRBD1 or TRBD2 (5 bases each). The CDR3 has 16 amino acids. V lost 4 bases to trimming and J lost 4 bases, with 18 bases between them. Per the germline V gene, CDR1 is SGHRS and CDR2 is YFSETQ. CDR3 residues: CASSPGAASSYNEQFF. The CDR3 nucleotides are TGCGCCAGCAGCCCCGGGGCCGCCTCCTCTTACAATGAGCAGTTCTTC.

J is TRBJ2-3 and V is TRBV6-2 or TRBV6-3; D possibly corresponds to TRBD2 (5 bases). The CDR3 has 12 amino acids. The ends were cut back, 5 bases at V and 11 bases at J, with 14 bases in the middle. Germline values: CDR1 MNHEY, CDR2 SVGEGT. The CDR3 loop is CASSKEVTRQYF. CDR3 nucleotide sequence: TGTGCCAGCAGTAAGGAGGTGACGCGGCAGTATTTT.

This clonotype was observed a few times. The chain recombines TRBV18 with TRBJ1-1; 7 bases line up with TRBD1. The ends lost 4 bases at V and 1 base at J; junction bases unmatched: 3. The CDR3 covers 14 residues. CDR1 is KGHSH, CDR2 LQKENI, per germline. In DNA form, the CDR3 reads TGTGCCAGCTCACAGGACAGGTCGAACACTGAAGCTTTCTTT. This gives the protein CASSQDRSNTEAFF. Using reference TRBV18 and TRBJ1-1 for the parts outside the CDR3, the full variable domain is NAGVMQNPRHLVRRRGQEARLRCSPMKGHSHVYWYRQLPEEGLKFMVYLQKENIIDESGMPKERFSAEFPKEGPSILRIQQVVRGDSAAYFCASSQDRSNTEAFFGQGTRLTVV.

The genes are TRBV20-1 and TRBJ2-5; the D call may be TRBD1 or TRBD2 (6 bases each). CDR1 DFQATT and CDR2 SNEGSKA come from the germline V gene (reference sequence). The CDR3 consists of 14 residues. CDR3 DNA sequence: TGCTGTGGGGGCGGGGCCGCGTACCAAGAGACCCAGTACTTC. Its translation is CCGGGAAYQETQYF.